The clone carrying this T cell receptor beta chain has more than one count but fewer than ten. Its target is not known. Germline values: CDR1 MNHEY, CDR2 SMNVEV (reference sequence). V lost 7 bases to trimming and J lost 6 bases; unmatched junction nucleotides: 7. The CDR3 is 14 residues long. With the Oncomine TCR Beta short-read assay, DNA from cultured CD4+ T cells was sequenced. The genomic DNA was obtained from cultured CD4+ T cells by extraction with the QIAamp micro DNA kit. Using its own MiXCR run on the PCR reads, TCRdb lists one record per CDR3 protein. The sample consists of some 10,000 distinct CDR3 sequences, 37% of them appearing once. The data were taken from a study of vaccination and CD4 T cells after COVID-19. Study background: The post-COVID sampling time was a median about 100 days after diagnosis, ranging from 35 to 161.

Treatment: roughly 10-day PBMC culture with coronavirus spike peptide pools or control peptides (ViraFEST assay). Researchers collected the unexposed donor's CD4+ T cells before the COVID-19 pandemic (2011-2018). The source material was CD4+ T cells from blood, cultured in vitro. The origin of this receptor is a human donor in good health. J is TRBJ2-7 and V is TRBV27; 12 bases line up with TRBD1. The CDR3 reads CASNIGTGGPEQYF. The DNA of the CDR3 is TGTGCCAGCAACATAGGGACAGGGGGCCCCGAGCAGTACTTC.